This T cell receptor beta chain is drawn from a study of shared T cell receptors in the human thymus. TCRdb's copy holds only in-frame clones and misses some; the assay was immunoSEQ multiplex PCR. The repertoire includes 700,000 or so clones, 70% to 90% of them detected once, and 0.008% to 0.011% sits in the top ten. CDR3 length: 14 residues. V was trimmed by 1 base and J by 5 bases, leaving 11 bases between them. Per germline, CDR1 MNHNS and CDR2 SASEGT. This sample was also put to use in a study of human thymus T cells. Per that paper: Gene usage for V and J segments appeared biased in thymic and blood repertoires.

The V call is TRBV6-1, the J call TRBJ1-1; unclear D gene. The sequenced sample consisted of thymocytes. The source of this sequence is a girl in the first two years of life with a congenital heart defect. In DNA, the CDR3 is TGTGCCAGCAGTGAAGGAAAACGGAGGACTGAAGCTTTCTTT. Protein sequence: CASSEGKRRTEAFF.